These 9 T cell receptor beta chains share one sample of origin, sequenced in a study of cytomegalovirus exposure and HLA in healthy donors. 13 Jbeta primers and 60 Vbeta primers were used for the PCR. Sequencing was performed with immunoSEQ multiplex PCR; in TCRdb, only in-frame clones are kept and a portion is missing. The table has some 140,000 clones, about four fifths seen once. Sequenced: PBMCs. The receptor source for this set is a man between 18 and 35 years old in good health and CMV-seronegative.

This chain links TRBV27 with TRBJ2-7; TRBD2 is a possible D gene (5 bases). The germline V gene encodes CDR1 MNHEY and CDR2 SMNVEV (reference sequence). The V gene lost 2 bases and the J gene lost 0 bases, with 14 bases spanning the gap. This CDR3 spans 16 amino acids. The CDR3 DNA follows: TGTGCCAGCAGTTTAGAAGCGGCGCATTACTCCTACGAGCAGTACTTC. Translation gives CASSLEAAHYSYEQYF.

This clone showed up just once. The chain employs TRBV7-2 and TRBJ1-6, with TRBD1 as a possible D gene (5 bases). This CDR3 contains 14 residues. Per the germline V gene, CDR1 is SGHTA and CDR2 is FQGNSA. V shed 3 bases and J shed 7 bases, with 10 bases lying between them. The CDR3 DNA is TGTGCCAGCAGCTTGGCAGGGTACAATTCACCCCTCCACTTT. Translating it yields CASSLAGYNSPLHF.

The chain uses TRBV18 and TRBJ2-3, with unresolved D. This CDR3 region has 14 residues. Germline CDR1 is KGHSH and CDR2 is LQKENI. Trimming shortened V by 3 bases and J by 3 bases, and 10 bases separated the two germline ends. CDR3 region: CASSPQVVTDTQYF. The CDR3 DNA sequence: TGTGCCAGCTCACCCCAGGTGGTGACAGATACGCAGTATTTT.

The chain links TRBV20-1 to TRBJ1-2; D not resolved. The CDR3 totals 11 residues. Looked up from germline, CDR1 is DFQATT and CDR2 is SNEGSKA (reference sequence). Trimming cost V 5 bases and J 8 bases, with 12 bases left between them. The CDR3 is CSALVSLGYTF. In nucleotides, the CDR3 is TGCAGTGCTCTTGTTAGTCTCGGCTACACCTTC.

In its sample, this clone was seen once. V usage is TRBV4-3 and J usage is TRBJ1-2; no firm D call. The CDR3 covers 17 residues. Trimming took 0 bases from V and 8 from J, leaving 22 bases between them. Germline loops: CDR1 LGHNA, CDR2 YSLEER. The CDR3 here is CASSQDFGPSTFGGYTF. The CDR3, as DNA: TGCGCCAGCAGCCAAGATTTTGGACCTAGCACCTTTGGGGGCTACACCTTC.

V is TRBV2 and J is TRBJ2-5; no reliable D call. The CDR3 length is 10 residues. Trimming pared 9 bases from V and 4 bases from J, leaving 6 bases between. Germline CDR1 and CDR2: SNHLY and FYNNEI. For the CDR3, the DNA is TGTGCCAGTGCCGGAGAGACCCAGTACTTC. It encodes CASAGETQYF.

The chain combines TRBV9 with TRBJ2-1; D uncertain. V shed 0 bases and J shed 0 bases, with 7 bases lying between them. The CDR3 has 15 residues. Germline V gene sequence: CDR1 SGDLS, CDR2 YYNGEE. This CDR3 reads CASSVGASSYNEQFF. CDR3 bases: TGTGCCAGCAGCGTAGGGGCCAGCTCCTACAATGAGCAGTTCTTC. Using reference TRBV9 and TRBJ2-1 for the parts outside the CDR3, the full variable domain is DSGVTQTPKHLITATGQRVTLRCSPRSGDLSVYWYQQSLDQGLQFLIQYYNGEERAKGNILERFSAQQFPDLHSELNLSSLELGDSALYFCASSVGASSYNEQFFGPGTRLTVL.

The rearrangement joins TRBV5-4 to TRBJ1-2; D not resolved. V was trimmed by 3 bases and J by 2 bases, leaving 5 bases between them. The CDR3 contains 12 residues. The germline V gene encodes CDR1 SGHNT and CDR2 YYREEE (reference sequence). Here the CDR3 DNA reads TGTGCCAGCAGCTACGGGAACTATGGCTACACCTTC. Translating it yields CASSYGNYGYTF.

This clone was counted between two and nine times. The chain recombines TRBV30 with TRBJ2-7; TRBD1 aligns across 9 bases. After removal of 6 bases from V and 0 bases from J, the junction contained 6 bases not matched to a gene. CDR1 is GTSNPN, CDR2 SVGIG, per germline (reference sequence). The CDR3 contains 14 residues. CDR3 residues: CACIGQGSSYEQYF. The CDR3 bases are TGTGCCTGTATAGGACAGGGGAGCTCCTACGAGCAGTACTTC.